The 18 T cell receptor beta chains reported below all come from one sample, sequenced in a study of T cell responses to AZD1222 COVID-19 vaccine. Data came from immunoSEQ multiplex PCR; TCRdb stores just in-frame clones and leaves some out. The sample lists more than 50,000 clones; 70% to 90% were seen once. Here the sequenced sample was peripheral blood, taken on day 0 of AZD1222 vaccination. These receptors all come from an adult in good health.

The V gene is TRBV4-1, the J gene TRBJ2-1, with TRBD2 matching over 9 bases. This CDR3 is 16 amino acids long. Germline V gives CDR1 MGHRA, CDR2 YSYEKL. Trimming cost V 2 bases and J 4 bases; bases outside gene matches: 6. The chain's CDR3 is CASSQLAGAGYNEQFF. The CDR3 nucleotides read TGCGCCAGCAGCCAATTAGCGGGGGCGGGGTACAATGAGCAGTTCTTC.

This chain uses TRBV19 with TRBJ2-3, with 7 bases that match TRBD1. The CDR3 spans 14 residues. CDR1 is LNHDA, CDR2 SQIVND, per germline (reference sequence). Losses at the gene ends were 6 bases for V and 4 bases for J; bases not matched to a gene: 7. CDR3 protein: CASRTRTGPDTQYF. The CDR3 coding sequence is TGTGCCAGTAGAACCCGGACAGGCCCAGATACGCAGTATTTT.

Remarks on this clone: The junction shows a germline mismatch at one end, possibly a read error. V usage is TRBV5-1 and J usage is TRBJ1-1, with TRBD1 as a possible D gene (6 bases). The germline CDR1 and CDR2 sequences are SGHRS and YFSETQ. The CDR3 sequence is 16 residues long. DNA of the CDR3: TGCACCAGCAGCCTGGAGGGCAGGGGCCCGAACACTGAAGCTTTCTTT. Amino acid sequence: CTSSLEGRGPNTEAFF.

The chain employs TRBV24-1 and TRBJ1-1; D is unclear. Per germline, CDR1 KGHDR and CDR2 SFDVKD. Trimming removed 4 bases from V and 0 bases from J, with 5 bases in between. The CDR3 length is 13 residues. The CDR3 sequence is CATSESMNTEAFF. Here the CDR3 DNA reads TGTGCCACCAGTGAGAGTATGAACACTGAAGCTTTCTTT.

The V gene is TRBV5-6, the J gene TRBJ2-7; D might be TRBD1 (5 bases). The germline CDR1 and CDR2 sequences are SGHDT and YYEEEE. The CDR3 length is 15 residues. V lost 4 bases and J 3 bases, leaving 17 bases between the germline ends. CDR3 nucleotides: TGTGCCAGCAGCCCTACATGGGGCGTAAGCTACGAGCAGTACTTC. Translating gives CASSPTWGVSYEQYF.

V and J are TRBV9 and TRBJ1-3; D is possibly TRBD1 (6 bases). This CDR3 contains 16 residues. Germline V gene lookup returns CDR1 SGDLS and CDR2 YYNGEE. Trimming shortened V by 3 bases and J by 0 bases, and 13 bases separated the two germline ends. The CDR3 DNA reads TGTGCCAGCAGCGCGGGGGGGCCAAACTCTGGAAACACCATATATTTT. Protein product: CASSAGGPNSGNTIYF.

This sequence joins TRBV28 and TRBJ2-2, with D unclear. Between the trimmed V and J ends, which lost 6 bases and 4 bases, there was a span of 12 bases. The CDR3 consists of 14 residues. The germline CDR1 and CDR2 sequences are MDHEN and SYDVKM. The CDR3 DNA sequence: TGTGCCAGCAGGATTGGGCAGGCCACCGGGGAGCTGTTTTTT. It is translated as CASRIGQATGELFF.

Here the CDR3 reads CASSVEGAVFREQFF. CDR3 nucleotides: TGTGCCAGCAGCGTAGAGGGGGCCGTATTTCGGGAGCAGTTCTTC. The V and J genes are TRBV9 and TRBJ2-1, with 7 positions matching TRBD1. The CDR3 loop spans 15 amino acids. The V gene's germline CDR1 is SGDLS and CDR2 YYNGEE. J lost 10 bases, V lost 0 bases, and 10 bases had no gene match.

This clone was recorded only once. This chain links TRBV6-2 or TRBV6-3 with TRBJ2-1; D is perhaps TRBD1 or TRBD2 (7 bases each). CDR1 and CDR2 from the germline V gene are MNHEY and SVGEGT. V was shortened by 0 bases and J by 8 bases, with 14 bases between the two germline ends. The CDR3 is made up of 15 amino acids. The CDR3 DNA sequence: TGTGCCAGCAGTTACTCACAGGGGAGGGTTGATGAGCAGTTCTTC. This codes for CASSYSQGRVDEQFF.

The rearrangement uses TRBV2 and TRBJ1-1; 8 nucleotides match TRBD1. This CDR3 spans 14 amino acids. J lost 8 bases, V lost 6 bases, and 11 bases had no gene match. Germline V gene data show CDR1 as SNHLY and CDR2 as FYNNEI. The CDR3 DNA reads TGTGCCAGCAGCGAGCCATTAGACAGGGGCGAAGCTTTCTTT. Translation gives CASSEPLDRGEAFF.

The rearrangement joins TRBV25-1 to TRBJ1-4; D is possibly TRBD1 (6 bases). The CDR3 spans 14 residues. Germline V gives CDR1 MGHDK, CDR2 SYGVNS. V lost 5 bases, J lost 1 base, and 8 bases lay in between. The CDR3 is CASSLQGTNEKLFF. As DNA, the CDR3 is TGTGCCAGCAGTTTACAGGGAACTAATGAAAAACTGTTTTTT.

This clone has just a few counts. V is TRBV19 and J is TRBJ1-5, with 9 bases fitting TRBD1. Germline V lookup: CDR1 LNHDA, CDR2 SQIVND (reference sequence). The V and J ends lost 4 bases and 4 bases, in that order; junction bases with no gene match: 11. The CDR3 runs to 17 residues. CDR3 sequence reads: CASSNRGLIGQNQPQHF. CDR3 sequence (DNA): TGTGCCAGTAGTAACAGGGGGCTGATCGGGCAGAATCAGCCCCAGCATTTT.

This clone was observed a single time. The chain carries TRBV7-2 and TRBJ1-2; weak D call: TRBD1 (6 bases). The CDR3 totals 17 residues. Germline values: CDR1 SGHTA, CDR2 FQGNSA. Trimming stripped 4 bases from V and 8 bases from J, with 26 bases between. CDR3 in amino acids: CASSSNGLGWGQWGYTF. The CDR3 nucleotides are TGTGCCAGCAGCTCTAACGGGCTGGGGTGGGGGCAGTGGGGCTACACCTTC.

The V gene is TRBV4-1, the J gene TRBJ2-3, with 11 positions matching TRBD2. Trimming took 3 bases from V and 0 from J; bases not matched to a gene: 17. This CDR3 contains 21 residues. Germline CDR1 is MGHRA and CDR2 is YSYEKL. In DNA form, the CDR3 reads TGCGCCAGCAGCCACCCCTCGCGACTAGCGGGGAACTCTTCTAGCACAGATACGCAGTATTTT. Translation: CASSHPSRLAGNSSSTDTQYF.

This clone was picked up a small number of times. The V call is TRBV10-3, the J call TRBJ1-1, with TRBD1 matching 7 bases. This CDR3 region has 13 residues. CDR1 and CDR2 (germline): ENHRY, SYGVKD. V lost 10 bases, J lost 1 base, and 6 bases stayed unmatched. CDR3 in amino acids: CATAGTANTEAFF. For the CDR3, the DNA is TGTGCCACCGCCGGGACAGCGAACACTGAAGCTTTCTTT.

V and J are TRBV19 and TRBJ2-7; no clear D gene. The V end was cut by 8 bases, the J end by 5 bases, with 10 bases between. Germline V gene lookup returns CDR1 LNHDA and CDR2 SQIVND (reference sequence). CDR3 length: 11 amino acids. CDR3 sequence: CASLKVDEQYF. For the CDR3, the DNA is TGTGCCAGTCTCAAAGTAGACGAGCAGTACTTC.

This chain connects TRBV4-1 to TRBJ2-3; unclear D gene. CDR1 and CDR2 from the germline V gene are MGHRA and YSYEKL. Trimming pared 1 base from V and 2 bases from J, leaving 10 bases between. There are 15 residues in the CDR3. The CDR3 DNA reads TGCGCCAGCAGCCAAGTCGGGCTTTACACAGATACGCAGTATTTT. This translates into CASSQVGLYTDTQYF.

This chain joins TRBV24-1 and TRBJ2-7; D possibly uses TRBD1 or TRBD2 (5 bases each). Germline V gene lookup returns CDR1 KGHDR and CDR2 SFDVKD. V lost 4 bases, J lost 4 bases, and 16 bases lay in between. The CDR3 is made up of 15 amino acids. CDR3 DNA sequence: TGTGCCACCAGTGAGAGTGGTAAGGGGAGTTACGAGCAGTACTTC. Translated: CATSESGKGSYEQYF.